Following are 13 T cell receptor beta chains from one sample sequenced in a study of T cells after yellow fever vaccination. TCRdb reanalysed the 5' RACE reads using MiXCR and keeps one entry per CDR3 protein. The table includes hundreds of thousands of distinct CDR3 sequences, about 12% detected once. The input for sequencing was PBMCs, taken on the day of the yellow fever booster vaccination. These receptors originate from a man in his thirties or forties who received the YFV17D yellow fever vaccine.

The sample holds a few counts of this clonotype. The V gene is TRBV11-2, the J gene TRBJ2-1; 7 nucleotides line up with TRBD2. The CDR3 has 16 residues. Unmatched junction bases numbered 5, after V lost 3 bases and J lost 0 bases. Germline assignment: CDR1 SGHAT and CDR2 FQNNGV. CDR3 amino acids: CASSLGGRTSYNEQFF. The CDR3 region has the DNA TGTGCCAGCAGCTTGGGAGGGCGGACCTCCTACAATGAGCAGTTCTTC.

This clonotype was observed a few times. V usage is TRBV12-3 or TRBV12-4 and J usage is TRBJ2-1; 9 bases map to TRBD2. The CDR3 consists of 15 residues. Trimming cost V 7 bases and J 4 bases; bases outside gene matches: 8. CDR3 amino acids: CASTLLAGVYNEQFF. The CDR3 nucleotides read TGTGCCAGCACCCTTTTAGCGGGAGTTTACAATGAGCAGTTCTTC.

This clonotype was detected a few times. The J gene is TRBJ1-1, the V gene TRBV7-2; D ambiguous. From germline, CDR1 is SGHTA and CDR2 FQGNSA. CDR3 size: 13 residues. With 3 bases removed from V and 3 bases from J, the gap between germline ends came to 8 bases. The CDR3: CASSFGVYTEAFF. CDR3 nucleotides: TGTGCCAGCAGCTTTGGGGTTTACACTGAAGCTTTCTTT.

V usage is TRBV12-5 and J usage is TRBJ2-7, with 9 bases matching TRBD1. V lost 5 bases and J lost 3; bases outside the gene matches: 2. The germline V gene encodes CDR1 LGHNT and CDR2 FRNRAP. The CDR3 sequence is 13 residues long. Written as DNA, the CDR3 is TGTGCTAGTGGTCTGGGACAGGGCTACGAGCAGTACTTC. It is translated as CASGLGQGYEQYF.

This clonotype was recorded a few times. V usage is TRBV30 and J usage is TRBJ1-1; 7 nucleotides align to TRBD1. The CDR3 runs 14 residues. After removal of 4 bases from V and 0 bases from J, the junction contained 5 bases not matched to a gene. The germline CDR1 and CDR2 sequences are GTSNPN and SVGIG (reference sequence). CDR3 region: CAWTPDRVNTEAFF. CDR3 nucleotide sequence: TGTGCCTGGACCCCAGACAGGGTGAACACTGAAGCTTTCTTT.

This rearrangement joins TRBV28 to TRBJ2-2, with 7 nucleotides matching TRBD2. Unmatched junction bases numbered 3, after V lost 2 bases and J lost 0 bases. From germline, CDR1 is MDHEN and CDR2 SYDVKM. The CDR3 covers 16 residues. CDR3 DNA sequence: TGTGCCAGCAGTTTAATTCGGGAGGCGAACACCGGGGAGCTGTTTTTT. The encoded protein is CASSLIREANTGELFF.

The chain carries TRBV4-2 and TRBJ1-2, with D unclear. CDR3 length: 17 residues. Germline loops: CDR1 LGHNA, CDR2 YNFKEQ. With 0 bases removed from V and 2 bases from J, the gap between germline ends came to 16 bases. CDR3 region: CASSQDDFGYRNYGYTF. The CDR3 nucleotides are TGTGCCAGCAGCCAAGATGACTTTGGGTACCGGAACTATGGCTACACCTTC.

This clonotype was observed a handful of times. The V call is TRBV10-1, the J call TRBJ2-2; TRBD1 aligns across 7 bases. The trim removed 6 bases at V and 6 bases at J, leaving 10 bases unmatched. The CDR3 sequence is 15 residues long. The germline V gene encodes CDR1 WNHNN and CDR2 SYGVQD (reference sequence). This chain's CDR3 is CASSTTGTPPGELFF. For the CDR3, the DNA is TGCGCCAGCAGCACGACAGGGACCCCCCCCGGGGAGCTGTTTTTT.

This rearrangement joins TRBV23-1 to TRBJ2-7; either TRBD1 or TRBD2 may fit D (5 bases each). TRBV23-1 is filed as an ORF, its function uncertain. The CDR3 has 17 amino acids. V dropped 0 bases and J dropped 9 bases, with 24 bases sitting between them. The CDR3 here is CASSQSRRATYERWQYF. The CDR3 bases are TGCGCCAGCAGTCAATCGCGCAGGGCGACCTACGAGCGGTGGCAGTACTTC.

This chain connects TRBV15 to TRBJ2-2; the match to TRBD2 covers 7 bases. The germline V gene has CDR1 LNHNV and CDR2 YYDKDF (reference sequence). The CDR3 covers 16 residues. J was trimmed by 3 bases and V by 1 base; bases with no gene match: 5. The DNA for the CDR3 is TGTGCCACCAGCAGAGGTCCCCTAGCGGACACCGGGGAGCTGTTTTTT. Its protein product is CATSRGPLADTGELFF.

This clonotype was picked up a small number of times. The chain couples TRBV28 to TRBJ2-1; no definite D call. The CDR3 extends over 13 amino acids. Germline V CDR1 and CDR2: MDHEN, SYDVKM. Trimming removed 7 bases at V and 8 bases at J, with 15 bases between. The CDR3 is CASTPSLEDEQFF. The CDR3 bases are TGTGCCAGCACTCCGTCCCTCGAGGATGAGCAGTTCTTC.

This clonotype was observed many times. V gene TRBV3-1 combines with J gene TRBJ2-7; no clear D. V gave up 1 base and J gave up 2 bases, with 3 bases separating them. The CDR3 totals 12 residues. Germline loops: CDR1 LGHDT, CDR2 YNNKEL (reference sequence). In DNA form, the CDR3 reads TGTGCCAGCAGCCAAGGTCCCTACGAGCAGTACTTC. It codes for CASSQGPYEQYF.

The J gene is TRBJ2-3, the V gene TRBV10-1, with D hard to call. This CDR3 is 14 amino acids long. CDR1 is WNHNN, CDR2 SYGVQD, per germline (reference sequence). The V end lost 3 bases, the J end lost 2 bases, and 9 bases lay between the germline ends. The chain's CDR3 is CASSEVQPTDTQYF. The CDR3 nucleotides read TGCGCCAGCAGTGAAGTACAGCCCACAGATACGCAGTATTTT.